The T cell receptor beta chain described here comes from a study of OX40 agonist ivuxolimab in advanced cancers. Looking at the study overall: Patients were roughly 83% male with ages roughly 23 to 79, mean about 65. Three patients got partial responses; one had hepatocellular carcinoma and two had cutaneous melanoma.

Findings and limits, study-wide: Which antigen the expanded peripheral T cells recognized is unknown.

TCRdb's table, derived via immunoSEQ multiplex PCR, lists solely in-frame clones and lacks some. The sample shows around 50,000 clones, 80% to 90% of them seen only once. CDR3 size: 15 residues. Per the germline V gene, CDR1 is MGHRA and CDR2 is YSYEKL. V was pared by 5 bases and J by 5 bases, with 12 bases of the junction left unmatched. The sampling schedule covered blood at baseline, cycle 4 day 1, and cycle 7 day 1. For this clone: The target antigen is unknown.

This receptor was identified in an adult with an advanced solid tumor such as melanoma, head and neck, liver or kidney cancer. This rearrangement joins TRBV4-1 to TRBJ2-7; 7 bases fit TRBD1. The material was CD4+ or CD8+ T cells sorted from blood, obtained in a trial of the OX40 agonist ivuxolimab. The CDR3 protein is CASSFGQVQSDEQYF. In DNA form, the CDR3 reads TGCGCCAGCAGCTTCGGACAGGTTCAGTCCGACGAGCAGTACTTC.